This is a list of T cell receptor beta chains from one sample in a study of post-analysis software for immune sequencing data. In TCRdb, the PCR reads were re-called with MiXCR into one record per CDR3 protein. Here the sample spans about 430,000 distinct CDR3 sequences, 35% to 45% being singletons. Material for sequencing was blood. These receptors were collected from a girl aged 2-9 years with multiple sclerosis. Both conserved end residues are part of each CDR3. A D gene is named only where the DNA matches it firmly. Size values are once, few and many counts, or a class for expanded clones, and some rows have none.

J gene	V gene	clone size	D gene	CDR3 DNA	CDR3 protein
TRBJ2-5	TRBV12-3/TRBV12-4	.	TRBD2	TGTGCCAGCAGTCAGGCCGGGACTAGCGAAATGGAGACCCAGTACTTC	CASSQAGTSEMETQYF
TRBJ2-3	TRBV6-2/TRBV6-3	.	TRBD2	TGTGCCAGCAGACTACTAGCGGGAGTAGCAGATACGCAGTATTTT	CASRLLAGVADTQYF
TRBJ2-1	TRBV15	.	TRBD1	TGTGCCACCAGCAGAAGGGACAGGGGCTACAATGAGCAGTTCTTC	CATSRRDRGYNEQFF
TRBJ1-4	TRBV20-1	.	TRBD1	TGCAGTGCTAGGTGGGACAGGGAAAAACTGTTTTTT	CSARWDREKLFF
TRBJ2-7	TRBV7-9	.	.	TGTGCCAGCAGCCGGGGGCAGATTTACGAGCAGTACTTC	CASSRGQIYEQYF
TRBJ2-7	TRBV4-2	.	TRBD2	TGTGCCAGCAGCCAGCTCACCGGGACTAGCGGATCCTACGAGCAGTACTTC	CASSQLTGTSGSYEQYF
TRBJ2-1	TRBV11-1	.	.	TGTGCCAGCAGCTTTAAGTTGGATCCGGGTCCCTCGCGTAATGAGCAGTTCTTC	CASSFKLDPGPSRNEQFF
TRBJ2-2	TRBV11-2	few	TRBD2	TGTGCCAGCAGCTCTTTCCTAGCGGGGGGTCGTGGGGAGCTGTTTTTT	CASSSFLAGGRGELFF
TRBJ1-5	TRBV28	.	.	TGTGCCAGCAGTCGACAGTTCGTCGGCAATCAGCCCCAGCATTTT	CASSRQFVGNQPQHF
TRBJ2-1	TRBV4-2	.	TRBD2	TGTGCCAGCAGCCAAGATCAAGCGGGCGGGGGGAAGCAGTTCTTC	CASSQDQAGGGKQFF
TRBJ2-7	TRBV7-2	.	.	TGTGCCAGCAGTACAACCAAGGGGGCTAGCGGCTTCTCCTACGAGCAGTACTTC	CASSTTKGASGFSYEQYF
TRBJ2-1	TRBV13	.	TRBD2	TGTGCCAGCAGCCCGGGACTAGCGGGAGGGGATGGTGAGCAGTTCTTC	CASSPGLAGGDGEQFF
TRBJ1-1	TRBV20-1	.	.	TGCAGTGCTAGACCTGAAGCGAACCCTGAAGCTTTCTTT	CSARPEANPEAFF
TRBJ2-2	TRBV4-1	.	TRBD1	TGCGCCAGCAGCCCTCGCGGGACAGGGGCCGGGGAGCTGTTTTTT	CASSPRGTGAGELFF
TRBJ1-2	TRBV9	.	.	TGTGCCAGCAGCGTCCCGGACTATGGCTACACCTTC	CASSVPDYGYTF
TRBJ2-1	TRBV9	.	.	TGTGCCAGCAGCGTGAACAGCCCCGGCTCCTACAATGAGCAGTTCTTC	CASSVNSPGSYNEQFF
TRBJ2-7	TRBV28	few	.	TGTGCCAGCAGTGACGACCGGGACCCCTACGAGCAGTACTTC	CASSDDRDPYEQYF
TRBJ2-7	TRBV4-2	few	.	TGTGCCAGCAGCCAGACCGCTAGAGCCTACGAGCAGTACTTC	CASSQTARAYEQYF
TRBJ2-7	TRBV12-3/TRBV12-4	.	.	TGTGCCAGCAGCCCCCCGCAGGCGCCGTTCTCCTACGAGCAGTACTTC	CASSPPQAPFSYEQYF
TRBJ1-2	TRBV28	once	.	TGTGCCAGCAGTTTCGATGGGGTGAACTATGGCTACACCTTC	CASSFDGVNYGYTF
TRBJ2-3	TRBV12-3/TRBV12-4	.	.	TGTGCCAGCAGTTTAGCGCCGGGGGCGGATTTCACAGATACGCAGTATTTT	CASSLAPGADFTDTQYF
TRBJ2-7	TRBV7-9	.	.	TGTGCCAGCAGCTTGAAGGACCTGTACGAGCAGTACTTC	CASSLKDLYEQYF
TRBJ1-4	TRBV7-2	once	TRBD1	TGTGCCAGCAGCTCGGGACAGGGGGCAAGTGAAAAACTGTTTTTT	CASSSGQGASEKLFF
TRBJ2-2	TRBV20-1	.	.	TGCAGTGCTAGAGTGGGCCCGAACACCGGGGAGCTGTTTTTT	CSARVGPNTGELFF
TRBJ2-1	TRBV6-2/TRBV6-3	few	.	TGTGCCAGCAGTTACCAGGTCAACCCCTGGCTGGCGTCCTACAATGAGCAGTTCTTC	CASSYQVNPWLASYNEQFF
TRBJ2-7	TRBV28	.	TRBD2	TGTGCCAGCAGTTCCGCGGGGGGGGAATCCTACGAGCAGTACTTC	CASSSAGGESYEQYF
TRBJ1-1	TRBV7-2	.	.	TGTGCCAGCAGCTTAGAGTTTGGAGGGAAGACTGAAGCTTTCTTT	CASSLEFGGKTEAFF
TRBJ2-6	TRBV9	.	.	TGTGCCAGCAGCGCCCAGGGCTCTGGGGCCAACGTCCTGACTTTC	CASSAQGSGANVLTF
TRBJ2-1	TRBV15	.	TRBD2	TGTGCCACCAGCAGAGATCGCGCTAGCGGGGGGAATGAGCAGTTCTTC	CATSRDRASGGNEQFF
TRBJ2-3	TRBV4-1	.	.	TGCGCCAGCAGCCAAGGGATCCCGGCGGGAGATACGCAGTATTTT	CASSQGIPAGDTQYF
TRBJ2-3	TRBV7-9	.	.	TGTGCCAGCTCGGGCGGGACAGCGTACACAGATACGCAGTATTTT	CASSGGTAYTDTQYF
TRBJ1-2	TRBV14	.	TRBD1	TGTGCCAGCAGCTCGCTTTTTGGGCGGGACAGAAGTAACTATGGCTACACCTTC	CASSSLFGRDRSNYGYTF
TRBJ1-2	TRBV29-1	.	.	TGCAGCGGAGGGGCCCACTCTTATGGCTACACCTTC	CSGGAHSYGYTF
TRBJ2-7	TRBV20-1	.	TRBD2	TGCAGTGCTAGAGACCCCGTAGCGGGAGGGATCTACGAGCAGTACTTC	CSARDPVAGGIYEQYF
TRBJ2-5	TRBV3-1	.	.	TGTGCCAGCAGCCAGGTCCAGGCGGGGTGGAAGGGGTACCAAGAGACCCAGTACTTC	CASSQVQAGWKGYQETQYF
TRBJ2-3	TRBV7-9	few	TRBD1	TGTGCCAGCAGCTTAGCGCTGTACAGGGGTTTTCCCACAGATACGCAGTATTTT	CASSLALYRGFPTDTQYF
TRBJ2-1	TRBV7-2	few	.	TGTGCCAGCAGCCCCCACCTAGAAAATGCGCAGTTCTTC	CASSPHLENAQFF
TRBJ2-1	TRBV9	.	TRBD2	TGTGCCAGCAGCGTAGTCCTTACGAGGCTAGCGGGAGGTCAGGGGGTGAATGAGCAGTTCTTC	CASSVVLTRLAGGQGVNEQFF
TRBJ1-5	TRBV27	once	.	TGTGCCAGCAGAATCACACTTTATAGCAATCAGCCCCAGCATTTT	CASRITLYSNQPQHF
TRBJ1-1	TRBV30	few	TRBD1	TGTGCCTGGAGTACTAAGACAGGGGCGAACACTGAAGCTTTCTTT	CAWSTKTGANTEAFF
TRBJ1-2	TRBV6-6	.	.	TGTGCCAGCAGTCCTCCAGCTGCCTATGGCTACACCTTC	CASSPPAAYGYTF
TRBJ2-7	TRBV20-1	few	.	TGCAGTGCTAGTCGTCAGACACATTCCTACGAGCAGTACTTC	CSASRQTHSYEQYF
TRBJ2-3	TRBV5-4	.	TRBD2	TGTGCCAGCAGCCGTCCGGGACTAGCGGGTCTTGCTAGCACAGATACGCAGTATTTT	CASSRPGLAGLASTDTQYF
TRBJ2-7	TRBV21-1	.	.	TGTGCCAGCAACACGGGACTCACCTACGAGCAGTACTTC	CASNTGLTYEQYF
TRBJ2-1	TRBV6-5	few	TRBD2	TGTGCCAGCAGATCACTAGCGGGGGAAATGGGGGAGCAGTTCTTC	CASRSLAGEMGEQFF
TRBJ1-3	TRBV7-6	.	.	TGTGCCAGCAGCTTATCCGGAGGAGGTGGAAACACCATATATTTT	CASSLSGGGGNTIYF